This T cell receptor beta chain was captured in a study of circulating and synovial CD4+ cells in juvenile arthritis. Whole-study results and caveats: Diversity here was lower than in bulk blood CD4 cells.

The assay was immunoSEQ multiplex PCR, and TCRdb's table has in-frame clones only and misses some. The table records tens of thousands of clones, roughly 96% of them present only once. In germline, CDR1 is MDHEN, CDR2 SYDVKM. CDR3 length: 15 amino acids. V dropped 6 bases and J dropped 5; count of bases not matched to a gene: 11. As for this clone: Its antigen remains unidentified.

V gene TRBV28 combines with J gene TRBJ2-3, with 7 bases matching TRBD2. Sequencing was done on a sample of CD4+ T cells from blood. The TCR originated in a human donor with juvenile idiopathic arthritis. The CDR3 sequence is CASSGAGPPLDTQYF. In nucleotides, the CDR3 is TGTGCCAGCAGCGGAGCGGGACCCCCCTTAGATACGCAGTATTTT.